This T cell receptor (beta chain) appears in the sequencing data of a study of blood T cell repertoires in COVID-19. Study-level background: Specimens from acute and convalescent COVID-19 originated in the United States, Italy and Spain.

Only in-frame clones appear in the TCRdb table, and some are missing; sequencing was by immunoSEQ multiplex PCR. The sample has some 130,000 clones, around 81% seen once. The CDR3 runs to 15 residues. Trimming removed 3 bases from V and 7 bases from J, with 18 bases in between. Germline V gene data show CDR1 as GTSNPN and CDR2 as SVGIG (reference sequence). Material for sequencing was peripheral blood. The rearrangement uses TRBV30 and TRBJ1-4, with D possibly being TRBD1 (6 bases). The TCR originated in a human donor in a cohort sampled during active COVID-19. In DNA form, the CDR3 reads TGTGCCTGGAGACCCACAGGGAGGGCTAGTGAAAAACTGTTTTTT. Its protein product is CAWRPTGRASEKLFF. Together with reference TRBV30 and TRBJ1-4, the CDR3 gives the full variable domain: SQTIHQWPATLVQPVGSPLSLECTVEGTSNPNLYWYRQAAGRGLQLLFYSVGIGQISSEVPQNLSASRPQDRQFILSSKKLLLSDSGFYLCAWRPTGRASEKLFFGSGTQLSVL.